What follows describes a single T cell receptor (beta chain). No antigen is known for it. Base quality data are lacking; no much larger clone is found one base away. The CDR3 measures 14 amino acids from cysteine to phenylalanine. The sequence is cut down to CDR3 DNA, 42 bases in frame from base 1. The germline V gene (reference sequence) supplies CDR1 DFQATT and CDR2 SNEGSKA. To demonstrate the VDJtools post-analysis software, the study profiled TCR beta repertoires from the peripheral blood of 13 young patients with multiple sclerosis. The patients with multiple sclerosis were children and adolescents between roughly 6 and 16 years of age. Libraries were built with PCR. The sequencer listed for this sample is Illumina HiSeq 2500. Unique molecular identifiers were incorporated into TCR beta cDNA libraries to reduce PCR and sequencing biases. Roughly 500,000 cDNA molecules were obtained per 1 to 10 million input T cells, so each molecule approximated one T cell. The same protocol used for the earlier healthy control dataset was applied to prepare and sequence the patient libraries. Within a given batch, samples were prepared together, multiplexed and sequenced on the same HiSeq lane. Under the source paper's analysis protocol: MIGEC handled the raw barcoded reads, throwing out single-read molecular identifier groups before consensus assembly and CDR3 extraction. VDJtools was used for post-analysis of the clonotype tables, with diversity normalized by down-sampling every dataset to the smallest sample size. To correct batch-related cross-sample contamination, repertoire overlap clustering matched CDR3 amino acid sequences but not nucleotide sequences. Clones were called with MiXCR by TCRdb after fastp trimmed the public reads at Q25, and only in-frame beta chains were retained. Duplicate CDR3 protein sequences are folded into a single record with the most common DNA and genes. These V and J calls rely on TCRdb rather than the paper's analysis. Here the sample has about 820,000 distinct CDR3 sequences; approximately 57% occur a single time. Under 6% of the sample is in the top ten clones.

The data were obtained in a study of post-analysis software for immune sequencing data (dated by TCRdb to about 2015). For the study in its entirety: Relapsing-remitting, secondary progressive and progressive-relapsing multiple sclerosis were recorded as disease courses, and subtype annotation was lacking for some patients. Patient repertoires were compared against ten to twelve previously published healthy control repertoires from donors aged roughly 6 to 26 years. A subset of samples was prepared in parallel using single-end sample barcoding, then pooled and co-amplified after Illumina adapter ligation.

The study at large found these results: Normalized Chao1 diversity was significantly lower in multiple sclerosis patients than controls, suggesting substantial peripheral T-cell clonal expansion. Direct clustering with F measure showed strong co-clustering of samples prepared in the same batch, prompting a batch-effect correction. Four or five TRBV segments, including TRBV5-6, TRBV5-1 and TRBV20-1, were significantly more frequent in patients than controls. The control group was slightly older than the multiple sclerosis patient group.

In this chain, TRBV20-1 is recombined with TRBJ2-7; a tentative D match to TRBD1 spans 6 bases. TRBJ2-5 matches the DNA end more closely, so the J call is doubtful. The sample comprised blood. This clonotype was sampled from a girl aged 5 to 17 with multiple sclerosis. The CDR3 region: CSATLGRRGQTQYF. The sequence in DNA is TGCAGTGCCACCCTGGGGCGCAGGGGACAGACCCAGTACTTC.